A single sample is the source of the 23 T cell receptor beta chains below, sequenced in a study of blood T cells in healthy people across ages. For the second PCR, which ran for about 7 to 12 cycles, a sample-barcoded 5' primer and a J-beta primer mix were used. TCRdb recomputed calls from the 5' RACE reads with MiXCR, one row per CDR3 protein. In the table there are around 800,000 distinct CDR3 sequences, approximately 65% of which are singletons. The source material was blood. Receptor source: a young man in good health.

The chain recombines TRBV9 with TRBJ1-1; 7 positions match TRBD1. The germline V gene has CDR1 SGDLS and CDR2 YYNGEE. Losses at the gene ends were 3 bases for V and 2 bases for J; bases not matched to a gene: 4. The CDR3 is made up of 14 amino acids. Here the CDR3 DNA reads TGTGCCAGCAGCGCGACAGGGATCAACACTGAAGCTTTCTTT. It yields the protein CASSATGINTEAFF. The complete variable domain, with remaining parts taken from reference TRBV9 and TRBJ1-1, reads DSGVTQTPKHLITATGQRVTLRCSPRSGDLSVYWYQQSLDQGLQFLIQYYNGEERAKGNILERFSAQQFPDLHSELNLSSLELGDSALYFCASSATGINTEAFFGQGTRLTVV.

The chain couples TRBV5-1 to TRBJ2-5; TRBD1 is a possible D gene (6 bases). The CDR3 sequence is 14 residues long. V lost 4 bases to trimming and J lost 4 bases, with 14 bases between them. Germline V gene data show CDR1 as SGHRS and CDR2 as YFSETQ. The CDR3 region is CASSVGRGGETQYF. The CDR3 region has the DNA TGCGCCAGCAGCGTCGGCAGGGGTGGAGAGACCCAGTACTTC.

This chain connects TRBV2 to TRBJ1-5; D not resolved. The CDR3 sequence is 15 residues long. With 6 bases removed from V and 5 bases from J, the gap between germline ends came to 17 bases. Looked up from germline, CDR1 is SNHLY and CDR2 is FYNNEI. CDR3 in amino acids: CASSRTGPHDQPQHF. DNA of the CDR3: TGTGCCAGCAGCCGGACGGGCCCGCACGATCAGCCCCAGCATTTT.

This clonotype was counted only a few times. The gene calls are TRBV9 and TRBJ2-7; TRBD1 might be the D (6 bases). This CDR3 has 15 residues. In germline, CDR1 is SGDLS, CDR2 YYNGEE. Trimming shortened V by 3 bases and J by 3 bases, and 16 bases separated the two germline ends. In DNA, the CDR3 is TGTGCCAGCAGCGCTACAGGGTCCACATTCTACGAGCAGTACTTC. This encodes CASSATGSTFYEQYF.

CDR3 loop: CASSFGLAGGLLNIQYF. CDR3 sequence (DNA): TGTGCCAGCAGTTTCGGGCTAGCGGGGGGGCTACTCAACATTCAGTACTTC. This chain uses TRBV28 with TRBJ2-4, with 12 nucleotides matching TRBD2. V trimming: 3 bases; J trimming: 7 bases; junction bases outside the gene matches: 10. This CDR3 spans 17 amino acids. Germline V gene lookup returns CDR1 MDHEN and CDR2 SYDVKM. Complete variable domain (other parts from reference TRBV28 and TRBJ2-4): DVKVTQSSRYLVKRTGEKVFLECVQDMDHENMFWYRQDPGLGLRLIYFSYDVKMKEKGDIPEGYSVSREKKERFSLILESASTNQTSMYLCASSFGLAGGLLNIQYFGAGTRLSVL.

The chain recombines TRBV28 with TRBJ2-5; no clear D. V was cut by 3 bases and J by 7 bases, with 18 bases left in between. The CDR3 is 15 residues long. Germline assignment: CDR1 MDHEN and CDR2 SYDVKM. CDR3 in amino acids: CASSFPNYVIGTQYF. The CDR3 coding sequence is TGTGCCAGCAGTTTCCCAAACTATGTGATTGGGACCCAGTACTTC. The variable domain in full, completed from reference TRBV28 and TRBJ2-5, reads DVKVTQSSRYLVKRTGEKVFLECVQDMDHENMFWYRQDPGLGLRLIYFSYDVKMKEKGDIPEGYSVSREKKERFSLILESASTNQTSMYLCASSFPNYVIGTQYFGPGTRLLVL.

This chain links TRBV10-3 with TRBJ1-5, with 9 bases that match TRBD1. Trimming cost V 10 bases and J 4 bases; bases outside gene matches: 8. CDR1 ENHRY and CDR2 SYGVKD come from the germline V gene. This CDR3 comprises 14 residues. CDR3 protein: CATGAGTGNQPQHF. In nucleotides, the CDR3 is TGTGCCACGGGCGCCGGGACAGGGAATCAGCCCCAGCATTTT.

This clonotype appeared a few times. V and J are TRBV7-2 and TRBJ2-1, with D perhaps TRBD1 or TRBD2 (5 bases each). V lost 1 base and J 2 bases, leaving 15 bases between the germline ends. In germline, CDR1 is SGHTA, CDR2 FQGNSA. The CDR3 extends over 17 amino acids. The CDR3 DNA reads as TGTGCCAGCAGCTTAGGGACGTGGGGACCGCCCTACAATGAGCAGTTCTTC. Protein sequence: CASSLGTWGPPYNEQFF.

The sample holds one count of this clonotype. V gene TRBV6-6 combines with J gene TRBJ2-6, with D hard to call. This CDR3 is built from 17 residues. V lost 0 bases and J 2 bases, leaving 11 bases between the germline ends. Germline loops: CDR1 MNHNY, CDR2 SVGAGI (reference sequence). The CDR3, as DNA: TGTGCCAGCAGTTACTCGAAATCGATCCCTGGGGCCAACGTCCTGACTTTC. It is translated as CASSYSKSIPGANVLTF.

This clonotype was seen more than once but under ten times. The V and J genes are TRBV20-1 and TRBJ2-1, with D maybe TRBD1 (6 bases). Per the germline V gene, CDR1 is DFQATT and CDR2 is SNEGSKA (reference sequence). Between the trimmed V and J ends, which lost 3 bases and 4 bases, there was a span of 10 bases. CDR3 length: 13 amino acids. The CDR3 sequence is CSARTGRYNEQFF. CDR3 DNA sequence: TGCAGTGCTAGGACAGGTCGATACAATGAGCAGTTCTTC.

The rearrangement joins TRBV4-1 to TRBJ2-5; TRBD1 aligns across 9 bases. The V gene's germline CDR1 is MGHRA and CDR2 YSYEKL. The CDR3 consists of 14 residues. V lost 5 bases to trimming and J lost 5 bases; unmatched junction nucleotides: 6. The CDR3 region has the DNA TGCGCCAGCAGCGCCCGGACAGGGGACGAGACCCAGTACTTC. Translated, it gives CASSARTGDETQYF.

This rearrangement joins TRBV20-1 to TRBJ2-7, with D possibly TRBD1 on 6 matching bases. This CDR3 region has 13 residues. Trimming took off 5 bases at V and 2 bases at J, with 13 bases between the two ends. Germline values: CDR1 DFQATT, CDR2 SNEGSKA (reference sequence). CDR3 nucleotide sequence: TGCAGTGCTCACAGGGACGGAACCTACGAGCAGTACTTC. It codes for CSAHRDGTYEQYF.

This chain connects TRBV29-1 to TRBJ2-3; D is ambiguous. CDR3 length equals 12 residues. Germline V gene lookup returns CDR1 SQVTM and CDR2 ANQGSEA. V gave up 2 bases and J gave up 6 bases, with 9 bases separating them. CDR3: CSVESSVDTQYF. The DNA for the CDR3 is TGCAGCGTTGAATCCTCCGTCGATACGCAGTATTTT.

V is TRBV28 and J is TRBJ2-7; tentatively, D is TRBD2 (5 bases). The CDR3 totals 14 residues. Germline V gene data show CDR1 as MDHEN and CDR2 as SYDVKM. V lost 5 bases and J lost 4, with 15 bases in between. The CDR3 loop is CASSRLGVIYEQYF. The CDR3 region has the DNA TGTGCCAGCAGTCGCCTCGGGGTTATTTACGAGCAGTACTTC. Based on the CDR3 plus reference TRBV28 and TRBJ2-7, the full variable domain is DVKVTQSSRYLVKRTGEKVFLECVQDMDHENMFWYRQDPGLGLRLIYFSYDVKMKEKGDIPEGYSVSREKKERFSLILESASTNQTSMYLCASSRLGVIYEQYFGPGTRLTVT.

V usage is TRBV7-9 and J usage is TRBJ2-7, with TRBD2 as a possible D gene (5 bases). Germline V gene data show CDR1 as SEHNR and CDR2 as FQNEAQ (reference sequence). Trimming stripped 5 bases from V and 3 bases from J, with 14 bases between. The CDR3 extends over 14 amino acids. The CDR3, as DNA: TGTGCCAGCAGCCTTGAATCGGGGTTCTACGAGCAGTACTTC. This codes for CASSLESGFYEQYF.

This clonotype came up a few times. The chain uses TRBV6-1 and TRBJ2-7; 10 bases agree with TRBD1. The germline gives CDR1 MNHNS, CDR2 SASEGT. The CDR3 length is 16 residues. V shed 6 bases and J 4 bases; nucleotides not matched to a gene: 12. The CDR3 reads CASRDAGTGVGYEQYF. The CDR3 DNA reads as TGTGCCAGCAGAGACGCCGGGACAGGGGTGGGTTACGAGCAGTACTTC.

Regarding this clonotype: A junction end diverges from the germline sequence, so it may reflect a read error. The chain recombines TRBV7-9 with TRBJ2-4; 9 nucleotides align to TRBD1. Gene TRBJ2-7 matches the end of the DNA better, so the J call may be wrong. The germline V gene has CDR1 SEHNR and CDR2 FQNEAQ (reference sequence). The CDR3 is 15 residues long. CDR3 sequence: CSSSQPGQGHHEQYF. The CDR3 DNA reads TGTTCCAGCAGCCAACCGGGACAGGGTCACCACGAGCAGTACTTC.

CDR3 sequence reads: CASSENIQETQYF. The DNA for the CDR3 is TGTGCCAGCAGTGAAAATATTCAAGAGACCCAGTACTTC. The chain joins TRBV6-1 to TRBJ2-5; D remains ambiguous. In germline, CDR1 is MNHNS, CDR2 SASEGT. The CDR3 has 13 amino acids. Between the trimmed V and J ends, which lost 2 bases and 2 bases, there was a span of 6 bases.

In its sample, this clonotype was seen a few times. The V gene is TRBV12-3 or TRBV12-4, the J gene TRBJ2-3; 9 nucleotides agree with TRBD2. V lost 4 bases to trimming and J lost 2 bases; unmatched junction nucleotides: 4. This CDR3 is 15 amino acids long. The CDR3 nucleotides are TGTGCCAGCAGTTCGACTAGCGGATTCACAGATACGCAGTATTTT. As protein: CASSSTSGFTDTQYF.

The chain joins TRBV9 to TRBJ2-4; 10 nucleotides agree with TRBD2. Gene TRBJ2-7 matches the end of the DNA better, so the J call may be wrong. Germline loops: CDR1 SGDLS, CDR2 YYNGEE. The CDR3 totals 14 residues. CDR3 sequence reads: CASSRTSGGAEQYF. CDR3 in DNA: TGTGCCAGCAGCCGAACAAGCGGGGGGGCCGAGCAGTACTTC.

This chain connects TRBV12-3 or TRBV12-4 to TRBJ2-7; D is uncertain. Trimming removed 4 bases from V and 2 bases from J, with 21 bases in between. The CDR3 spans 17 residues. The CDR3 loop is CASSWLQFPGSTYEQYF. CDR3 coding DNA: TGTGCCAGCAGTTGGTTGCAGTTTCCAGGTTCTACCTACGAGCAGTACTTC.

The chain uses TRBV20-1 and TRBJ1-2, with unresolved D. The germline V and J ends were trimmed by 0 bases and 1 base, with 6 bases remaining between them. The CDR3 extends over 13 amino acids. CDR1 is DFQATT and CDR2 is SNEGSKA in the germline V gene (reference sequence). The CDR3 loop reads CSARDVVNYGYTF. The DNA for the CDR3 is TGCAGTGCTAGAGATGTGGTTAACTATGGCTACACCTTC.

The rearrangement uses TRBV29-1 and TRBJ2-5, with 7 bases aligning to TRBD2. J was trimmed by 5 bases and V by 7 bases; bases with no gene match: 10. The CDR3 has 13 amino acids. CDR1 and CDR2 from the germline V gene are SQVTM and ANQGSEA. The CDR3 region is CSGRPAGKETQYF. CDR3 in DNA: TGCAGCGGGCGACCAGCGGGGAAGGAGACCCAGTACTTC.